Listed below are T cell receptor beta chains from one sample, sequenced in a study of cytomegalovirus exposure and HLA in healthy donors. Using immunoSEQ multiplex PCR, the repertoire was profiled, and TCRdb retains in-frame clones only, with some absent. The table lists approximately 150,000 clones, approximately 77% of them singletons. The specimen was PBMCs. The receptor source for this set is a male donor in good health and CMV-seropositive. Each CDR3 is given with its conserved first and last residue. D genes are given only for firm matches. Some rows mark clone size as missing; the rest say once, few, many or name a class of expanded clone.

abundance,d_gene,v_gene,j_gene,CDR3aa,CDR3nt
NA,TRBD1,TRBV5-6,TRBJ1-2,CASSPGQGVGYGYTF,TGTGCCAGCAGCCCCGGACAGGGAGTAGGCTATGGCTACACCTTC
NA,NA,TRBV7-6,TRBJ2-3,CASSLLGETDTQYF,TGTGCCAGCAGCTTGCTAGGCGAAACAGATACGCAGTATTTT
NA,TRBD1,TRBV6-6,TRBJ1-3,CASSPIGTGAGNTIYF,TGTGCCAGCAGTCCTATCGGGACAGGGGCCGGAAACACCATATATTTT
NA,TRBD1,TRBV19,TRBJ2-2,CASAQGARTGELFF,TGTGCCAGTGCCCAGGGGGCAAGGACCGGGGAGCTGTTTTTT
NA,TRBD1,TRBV5-1,TRBJ1-1,CASSNGQENTEAFF,TGCGCCAGCAGCAACGGACAGGAGAACACTGAAGCTTTCTTT
NA,NA,TRBV6-1,TRBJ2-3,CASKRTQGTQYF,TGTGCCAGCAAGCGCACCCAAGGTACGCAGTATTTT
once,NA,TRBV11-3,TRBJ1-6,CASSCRHVYNSPLHF,TGTGCCAGCAGCTGCCGACACGTCTATAATTCACCCCTCCACTTT
NA,NA,TRBV10-3,TRBJ2-1,CAISESTLAGPYNEQFF,TGTGCCATCAGTGAGTCAACGCTGGCGGGACCCTACAATGAGCAGTTCTTC
NA,NA,TRBV5-6,TRBJ1-6,CASSLRYRGYNSPLHF,TGTGCCAGCAGCTTGAGATATCGGGGGTATAATTCACCCCTCCACTTT
NA,TRBD1,TRBV11-1,TRBJ1-1,CASSSRGPGQGNTEAFF,TGTGCCAGCAGTTCTAGGGGCCCGGGACAGGGGAACACTGAAGCTTTCTTT
NA,NA,TRBV27,TRBJ1-5,CASSSRGFGQPQHF,TGTGCCAGCAGTTCAAGGGGTTTCGGTCAGCCCCAGCATTTT
NA,NA,TRBV7-9,TRBJ1-1,CASSSGLQNTEAFF,TGTGCCAGCAGCTCGGGGTTGCAGAACACTGAAGCTTTCTTT
NA,NA,TRBV30,TRBJ2-5,CAWSVRQARETQYF,TGTGCCTGGAGTGTACGACAGGCTAGGGAGACCCAGTACTTC
NA,TRBD2,TRBV6-6,TRBJ2-3,CASSLGTSGAADTQYF,TGTGCCAGCAGCTTGGGGACTAGCGGGGCCGCAGATACGCAGTATTTT
NA,NA,TRBV2,TRBJ2-7,CASFLYEQYF,TGTGCCAGCTTCCTGTACGAGCAGTACTTC
NA,TRBD2,TRBV19,TRBJ2-5,CASSASGGGKETQYF,TGTGCCAGTAGTGCTAGCGGGGGGGGAAAAGAGACCCAGTACTTC
NA,NA,TRBV7-2,TRBJ2-5,CASTIRHGQETQYF,TGTGCCAGCACTATAAGGCACGGGCAAGAGACCCAGTACTTC
NA,TRBD1,TRBV9,TRBJ1-4,CASSAQGRTNEKLFF,TGTGCCAGCAGCGCACAGGGGAGGACTAATGAAAAACTGTTTTTT
NA,TRBD1,TRBV5-1,TRBJ2-6,CASSLRQGAGANVLTF,TGCGCCAGCAGCTTAAGACAGGGGGCTGGGGCCAACGTCCTGACTTTC
NA,TRBD1,TRBV19,TRBJ2-5,CASRRQGQETQYF,TGTGCCAGTAGAAGACAGGGCCAAGAGACCCAGTACTTC
few,NA,TRBV29-1,TRBJ2-3,CSVHRLVTTDTQYF,TGCAGCGTGCACAGACTAGTAACTACAGATACGCAGTATTTT
NA,NA,TRBV11-2,TRBJ1-6,CASSSNRDYLHF,TGTGCCAGCAGCTCAAACCGGGACTACCTCCACTTT
NA,NA,TRBV5-1,TRBJ2-1,CASSLGQSYNEQFF,TGCGCCAGCAGCTTGGGACAGTCCTACAATGAGCAGTTCTTC
NA,TRBD2,TRBV7-6,TRBJ2-5,CASSAGTSGSSETQYF,TGTGCCAGCAGCGCCGGGACTAGCGGGAGTAGTGAGACCCAGTACTTC
NA,NA,TRBV11-2,TRBJ1-3,CASSSTASSGNTIYF,TGTGCCAGCAGCTCTACTGCTAGCTCTGGAAACACCATATATTTT
NA,NA,TRBV6-5,TRBJ2-7,CASRPDTSRIEQYF,TGTGCCAGCAGACCTGACACCTCCAGGATCGAGCAGTACTTC
NA,TRBD2,TRBV11-3,TRBJ2-7,CASSGEDWEQYF,TGTGCCTCAAGCGGGGAGGACTGGGAGCAGTACTTC
few,NA,TRBV6-5,TRBJ1-1,CASSYSDSYTEAFF,TGTGCCAGCAGTTACTCCGACAGCTACACTGAAGCTTTCTTT
NA,TRBD2,TRBV7-3,TRBJ2-2,CASSSTGLAGENTGELFF,TGTGCCAGCAGCTCCACGGGACTAGCGGGGGAGAACACCGGGGAGCTGTTTTTT
once,NA,TRBV10-1,TRBJ2-1,CASSESDRLLNNEQFF,TGCGCCAGCAGTGAGTCCGACAGGCTGCTGAACAATGAGCAGTTCTTC
NA,NA,TRBV5-1,TRBJ2-2,CASSLDSSAFMGTGELFF,TGCGCCAGCAGCTTGGACAGCTCAGCTTTCATGGGTACCGGGGAGCTGTTTTTT
once,NA,TRBV6-1,TRBJ2-5,CALFPGAQRSETQYF,TGTGCCCTCTTCCCAGGGGCCCAGCGTTCTGAGACCCAGTACTTC
NA,TRBD2,TRBV4-2,TRBJ2-1,CASSPGLAASYNEQFF,TGTGCCAGCAGCCCGGGACTAGCGGCCTCCTACAATGAGCAGTTCTTC
NA,NA,TRBV10-2,TRBJ1-3,CASSEPGELLNTIYF,TGCGCCAGCAGTGAGCCGGGGGAACTCTTAAACACCATATATTTT
NA,NA,TRBV9,TRBJ1-1,CASSEERGTEAFF,TGTGCCAGCAGCGAGGAAAGGGGCACTGAAGCTTTCTTT
NA,NA,TRBV19,TRBJ1-2,CASSPRGRGDGYTF,TGTGCCAGTAGTCCTCGGGGGAGGGGCGATGGCTACACCTTC
NA,TRBD2,TRBV9,TRBJ2-5,CASSRRGAQETQYF,TGTGCCAGCAGCAGGCGGGGGGCACAAGAGACCCAGTACTTC
few,TRBD2,TRBV4-1,TRBJ2-7,CASSQERPGLAREQYF,TGCGCCAGCAGCCAAGAGAGGCCCGGACTAGCTAGAGAGCAGTACTTC
NA,NA,TRBV11-2,TRBJ1-2,CASSSFGQTYGYTF,TGTGCCAGCAGCTCATTTGGACAGACCTATGGCTACACCTTC
NA,TRBD1,TRBV9,TRBJ1-3,CASSVSGTGEDTIYF,TGTGCCAGCAGCGTCTCCGGGACAGGGGAAGACACCATATATTTT
NA,TRBD2,TRBV5-1,TRBJ2-1,CASSPHPTSGGASEQFF,TGCGCCAGCAGCCCCCACCCGACTAGCGGGGGGGCGAGTGAGCAGTTCTTC
once,TRBD2,TRBV7-2,TRBJ2-3,CASSTTSGGSTDTQYF,TGTGCCAGCAGCACGACTAGCGGGGGAAGCACAGATACGCAGTATTTT
NA,TRBD2,TRBV9,TRBJ2-1,CASSEGIAGASYNEQFF,TGTGCCAGCAGCGAGGGTATAGCGGGGGCTTCCTACAATGAGCAGTTCTTC
few,TRBD1,TRBV27,TRBJ2-7,CASQFGTGDYEQYF,TGTGCCAGTCAATTCGGGACAGGGGACTACGAGCAGTACTTC
NA,TRBD2,TRBV5-4,TRBJ2-7,CASSLGLAGDGYEQYF,TGTGCCAGCAGCTTGGGTCTAGCGGGGGACGGCTACGAGCAGTACTTC
NA,TRBD2,TRBV4-3,TRBJ2-3,CASSQEASGGQSTDTQYF,TGCGCCAGCAGCCAAGAGGCTAGCGGGGGGCAAAGCACAGATACGCAGTATTTT
NA,TRBD1,TRBV9,TRBJ1-2,CASHSGAGGYYGYTF,TGTGCCAGCCATAGCGGGGCAGGGGGATACTATGGCTACACCTTC
NA,TRBD1,TRBV7-2,TRBJ1-3,CASSPRGQGSSSGNTIYF,TGTGCCAGCAGCCCTAGGGGGCAGGGGTCAAGCTCTGGAAACACCATATATTTT
NA,TRBD1,TRBV6-6,TRBJ2-2,CASSDRVNTGELFF,TGTGCCAGCAGTGACAGGGTAAACACCGGGGAGCTGTTTTTT
NA,TRBD2,TRBV7-3,TRBJ2-5,CASSLARLAGNGQETQYF,TGTGCCAGCAGCTTGGCTCGCCTAGCGGGGAATGGCCAAGAGACCCAGTACTTC